This T cell receptor beta chain derives from a study of cytomegalovirus exposure and HLA in healthy donors. With 60 Vbeta and 13 Jbeta primers, the PCR was carried out. Some clones are missing from TCRdb's copy, which holds only in-frame ones; the method was immunoSEQ multiplex PCR. The sample consists of around 300,000 clones, under 80% of them appearing once. V lost 6 bases and J 2 bases, leaving 11 bases between the germline ends. The CDR3 length is 14 residues. The germline CDR1 and CDR2 sequences are MNHEY and SMNVEV (reference sequence). Input material: PBMCs. The TCR originated in a female donor in good health and CMV-seronegative. The chain recombines TRBV27 with TRBJ2-1, with D possibly TRBD1 on 6 matching bases. The DNA for the CDR3 is TGTGCCAGCAGGGGGACACTAACCTACAATGAGCAGTTCTTC. Its protein product is CASRGTLTYNEQFF.